This T cell receptor (beta chain) was sequenced in a study of CD8+ T cells in alopecia areata. Following extraction, RNA underwent reverse transcription to cDNA, which served as the sequencing template. Produced via immunoSEQ multiplex PCR; TCRdb's table is partial and in-frame only. This sample has just over 150,000 clones; 40% to 60% occur once, and the top ten carry approximately 19%. A few counts support this clone. Germline V gene sequence: CDR1 GTSNPN, CDR2 SVGIG (reference sequence). The CDR3 has 13 residues. V lost 1 base and J 7 bases, leaving 11 bases between the germline ends. The TCR was taken from a human donor with alopecia areata. The material sequenced was CD8+ T cells sorted from blood, taken at week 0. The rearrangement joins TRBV30 to TRBJ1-5; D call uncertain. Here the CDR3 reads CAWSAGLGQPQHF. The CDR3 DNA follows: TGTGCCTGGAGTGCCGGGCTGGGGCAGCCCCAGCATTTT.